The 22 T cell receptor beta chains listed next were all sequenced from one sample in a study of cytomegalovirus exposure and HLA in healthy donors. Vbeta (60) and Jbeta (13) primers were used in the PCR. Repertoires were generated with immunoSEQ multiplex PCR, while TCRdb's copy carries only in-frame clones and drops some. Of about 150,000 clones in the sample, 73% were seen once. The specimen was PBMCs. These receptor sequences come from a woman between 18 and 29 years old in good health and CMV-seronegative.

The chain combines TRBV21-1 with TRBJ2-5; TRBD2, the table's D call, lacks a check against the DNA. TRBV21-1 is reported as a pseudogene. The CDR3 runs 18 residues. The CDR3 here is CASSKGGTGGREQETQYF. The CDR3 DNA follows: TGTGCCAGCAGCAAAGGAGGTACTGGCGGGAGGGAACAAGAGACCCAGTACTTC.

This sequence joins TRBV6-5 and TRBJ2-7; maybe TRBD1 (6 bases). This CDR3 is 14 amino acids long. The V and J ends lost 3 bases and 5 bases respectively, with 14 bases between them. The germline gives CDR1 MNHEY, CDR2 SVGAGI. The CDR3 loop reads CASSYSVQGHEQYF. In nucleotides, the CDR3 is TGTGCCAGCAGTTATTCCGTACAGGGCCACGAGCAGTACTTC.

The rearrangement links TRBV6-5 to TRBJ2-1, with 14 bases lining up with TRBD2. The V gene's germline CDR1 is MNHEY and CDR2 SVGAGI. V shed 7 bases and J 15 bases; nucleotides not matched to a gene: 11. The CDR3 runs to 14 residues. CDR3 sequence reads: CASILTSGRARMFF. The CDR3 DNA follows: TGTGCCAGCATCCTGACTAGCGGGAGGGCCCGCATGTTCTTC.

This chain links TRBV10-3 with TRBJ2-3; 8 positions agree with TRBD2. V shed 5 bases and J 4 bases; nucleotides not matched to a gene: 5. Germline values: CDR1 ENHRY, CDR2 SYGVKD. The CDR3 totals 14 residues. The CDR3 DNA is TGTGCCATCAGTTGGACTAGCCCCGCAGATACGCAGTATTTT. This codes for CAISWTSPADTQYF.

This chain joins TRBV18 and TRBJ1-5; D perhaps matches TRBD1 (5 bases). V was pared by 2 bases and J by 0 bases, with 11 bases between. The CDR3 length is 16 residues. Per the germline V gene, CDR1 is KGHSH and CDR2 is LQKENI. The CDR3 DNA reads TGTGCCAGCTCACCATCCACAGGTAATAGCAATCAGCCCCAGCATTTT. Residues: CASSPSTGNSNQPQHF.

As DNA, the CDR3 is TGTGCCATCAGTTCATCAGCGGGTATACCCGGGATACCCCCGGGGTCAGGAGGCTACACCTTC. Its translation is CAISSSAGIPGIPPGSGGYTF. The chain joins TRBV10-3 to TRBJ1-2; D ambiguous. The CDR3 has 21 residues. Germline assignment: CDR1 ENHRY and CDR2 SYGVKD. V was cut by 5 bases and J by 8 bases, with 39 bases left in between.

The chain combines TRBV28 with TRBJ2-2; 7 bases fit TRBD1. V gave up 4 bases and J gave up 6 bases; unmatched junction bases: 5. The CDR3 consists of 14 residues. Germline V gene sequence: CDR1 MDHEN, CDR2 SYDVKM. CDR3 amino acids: CASSYRGSAGELFF. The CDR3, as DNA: TGTGCCAGCAGTTACAGGGGATCTGCCGGGGAGCTGTTTTTT.

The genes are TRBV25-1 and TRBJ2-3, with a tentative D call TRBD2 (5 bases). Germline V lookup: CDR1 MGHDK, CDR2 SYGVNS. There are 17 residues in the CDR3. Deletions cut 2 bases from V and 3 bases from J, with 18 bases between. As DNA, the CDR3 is TGTGCCAGCAGTGAAGGTCCGGGAAGAGGCAGGACAGATACGCAGTATTTT. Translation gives CASSEGPGRGRTDTQYF.

The CDR3 coding sequence is TGTGCCAGCTCCCGACAGGGAGACACTGAAGCTTTCTTT. Its protein is CASSRQGDTEAFF. The genes are TRBV18 and TRBJ1-1; 7 nucleotides line up with TRBD1. Germline V gene data show CDR1 as KGHSH and CDR2 as LQKENI. This CDR3 is built from 13 residues. V was clipped by 6 bases and J by 3 bases; unmatched bases: 4. Complete variable domain (other parts from reference TRBV18 and TRBJ1-1): NAGVMQNPRHLVRRRGQEARLRCSPMKGHSHVYWYRQLPEEGLKFMVYLQKENIIDESGMPKERFSAEFPKEGPSILRIQQVVRGDSAAYFCASSRQGDTEAFFGQGTRLTVV.

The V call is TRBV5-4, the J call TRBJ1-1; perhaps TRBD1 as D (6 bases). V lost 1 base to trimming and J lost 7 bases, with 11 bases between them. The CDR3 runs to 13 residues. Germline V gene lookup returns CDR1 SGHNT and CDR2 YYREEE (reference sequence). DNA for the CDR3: TGTGCCAGCAGCTTGATGGGGGCCGATGAAGCTTTCTTT. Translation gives CASSLMGADEAFF.

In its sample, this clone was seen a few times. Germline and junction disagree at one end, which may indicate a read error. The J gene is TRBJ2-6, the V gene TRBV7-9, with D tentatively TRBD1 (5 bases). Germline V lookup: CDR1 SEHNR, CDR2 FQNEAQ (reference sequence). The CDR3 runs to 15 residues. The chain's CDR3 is CASSYLGGGANGLTF. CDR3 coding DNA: TGTGCCAGCAGCTATCTCGGTGGTGGGGCCAACGGCCTGACTTTC.

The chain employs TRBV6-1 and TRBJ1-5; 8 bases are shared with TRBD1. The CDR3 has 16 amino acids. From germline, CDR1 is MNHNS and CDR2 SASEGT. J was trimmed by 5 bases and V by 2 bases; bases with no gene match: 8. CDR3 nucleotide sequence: TGTGCCAGCAGTGAATTCGAGGACAGGGTTCATCAGCCCCAGCATTTT. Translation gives CASSEFEDRVHQPQHF.

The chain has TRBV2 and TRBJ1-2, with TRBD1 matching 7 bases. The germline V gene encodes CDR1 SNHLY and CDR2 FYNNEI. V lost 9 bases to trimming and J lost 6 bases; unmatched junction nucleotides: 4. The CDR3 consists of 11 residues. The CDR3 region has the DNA TGTGCCAGAAGACAGGGTAATGGCTACACCTTC. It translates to CARRQGNGYTF.

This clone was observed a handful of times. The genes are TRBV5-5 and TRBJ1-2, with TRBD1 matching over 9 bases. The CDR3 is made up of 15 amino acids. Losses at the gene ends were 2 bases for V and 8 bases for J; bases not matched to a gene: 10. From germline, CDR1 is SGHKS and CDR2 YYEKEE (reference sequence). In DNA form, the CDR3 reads TGTGCCAGCAGCTTACTCGGACAGGGGAACGGGGGCTACACCTTC. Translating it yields CASSLLGQGNGGYTF.

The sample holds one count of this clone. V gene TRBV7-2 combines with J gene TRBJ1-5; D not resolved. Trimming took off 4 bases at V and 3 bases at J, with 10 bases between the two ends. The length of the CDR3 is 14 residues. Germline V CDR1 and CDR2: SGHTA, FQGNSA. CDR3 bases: TGTGCCAGCAGCTCTCTCCCGTCCAATCAGCCCCAGCATTTT. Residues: CASSSLPSNQPQHF.

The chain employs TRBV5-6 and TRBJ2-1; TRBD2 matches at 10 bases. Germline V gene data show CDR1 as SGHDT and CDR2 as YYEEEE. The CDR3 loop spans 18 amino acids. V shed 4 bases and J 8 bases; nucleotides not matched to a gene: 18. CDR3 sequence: CASSLLGTSESKSDEQFF. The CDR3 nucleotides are TGTGCCAGCAGCCTCCTTGGGACTAGCGAATCCAAATCGGATGAGCAGTTCTTC. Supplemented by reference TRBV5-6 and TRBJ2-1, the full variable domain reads DAGVTQSPTHLIKTRGQQVTLRCSPKSGHDTVSWYQQALGQGPQFIFQYYEEEERQRGNFPDRFSGHQFPNYSSELNVNALLLGDSALYLCASSLLGTSESKSDEQFFGPGTRLTVL.

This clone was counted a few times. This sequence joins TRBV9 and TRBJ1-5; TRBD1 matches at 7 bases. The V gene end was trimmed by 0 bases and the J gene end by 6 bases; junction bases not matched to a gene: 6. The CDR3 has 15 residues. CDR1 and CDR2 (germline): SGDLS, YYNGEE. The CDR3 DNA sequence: TGTGCCAGCAGCGTAGGACAGGGCGGGTCTCAGCCCCAGCATTTT. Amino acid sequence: CASSVGQGGSQPQHF.

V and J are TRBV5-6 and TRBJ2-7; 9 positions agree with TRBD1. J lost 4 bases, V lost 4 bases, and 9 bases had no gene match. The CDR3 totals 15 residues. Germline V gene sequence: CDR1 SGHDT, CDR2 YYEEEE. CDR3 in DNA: TGTGCCAGCAGCCGCGGGGACAGGGCCTCGTACGAGCAGTACTTC. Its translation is CASSRGDRASYEQYF.

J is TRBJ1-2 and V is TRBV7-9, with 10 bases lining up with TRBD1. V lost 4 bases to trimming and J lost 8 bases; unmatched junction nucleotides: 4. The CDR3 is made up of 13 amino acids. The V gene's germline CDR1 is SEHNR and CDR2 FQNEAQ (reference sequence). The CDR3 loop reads CASSSGTGEGYTF. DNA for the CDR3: TGTGCCAGCAGCTCGGGGACAGGGGAAGGCTACACCTTC.

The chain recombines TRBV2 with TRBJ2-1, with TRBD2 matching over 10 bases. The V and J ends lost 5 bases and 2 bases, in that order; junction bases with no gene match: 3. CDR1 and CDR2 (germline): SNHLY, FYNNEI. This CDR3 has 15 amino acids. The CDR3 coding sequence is TGTGCCAGCAGTCCCACTAGCGGGGCCTACAATGAGCAGTTCTTC. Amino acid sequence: CASSPTSGAYNEQFF. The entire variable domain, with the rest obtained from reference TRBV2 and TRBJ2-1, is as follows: EPEVTQTPSHQVTQMGQEVILRCVPISNHLYFYWYRQILGQKVEFLVSFYNNEISEKSEIFDDQFSVERPDGSNFTLKIRSTKLEDSAMYFCASSPTSGAYNEQFFGPGTRLTVL.

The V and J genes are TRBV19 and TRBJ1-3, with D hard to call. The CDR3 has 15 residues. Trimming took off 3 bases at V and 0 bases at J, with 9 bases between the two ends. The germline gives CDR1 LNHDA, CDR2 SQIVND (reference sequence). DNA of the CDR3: TGTGCCAGTAGTATCTCGACTAGCTCTGGAAACACCATATATTTT. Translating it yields CASSISTSSGNTIYF.

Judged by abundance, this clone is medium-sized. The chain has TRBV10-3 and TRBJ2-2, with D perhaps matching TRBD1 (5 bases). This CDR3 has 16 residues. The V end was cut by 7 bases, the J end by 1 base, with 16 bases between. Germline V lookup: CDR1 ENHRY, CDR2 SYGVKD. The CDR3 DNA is TGTGCCATCATGGTGGCAGGGATTGAGAACACCGGGGAGCTGTTTTTT. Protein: CAIMVAGIENTGELFF.